The 8 T cell receptor beta chains below all came from one sample that was sequenced in a study of monozygotic twins with inflammatory bowel disease. TCRdb re-called the 5' RACE reads; every CDR3 protein appears as one record, without DNA. This table lists fewer than 150,000 distinct CDR3 sequences. Sequencing used blood. These receptors were obtained from a human donor with ulcerative colitis or Crohn's disease, or a healthy co-twin of an affected twin (not recorded which).

V gene TRBV6-5 combines with J gene TRBJ2-3; the D call from TCRdb, TRBD1, cannot be confirmed without DNA. This CDR3 has 16 amino acids. Germline CDR1 reads MNHEY; CDR2 reads SVGAGI. This CDR3 reads CASSSGLGQVTDTQYF.

The V gene is TRBV27, the J gene TRBJ2-3; the TCRdb D gene call, TRBD2, has no DNA to confirm it. This CDR3 contains 15 residues. Germline CDR1 is MNHEY and CDR2 is SMNVEV (reference sequence). The CDR3 loop reads CASTHGTSFSDTQYF.

J is TRBJ1-1 and V is TRBV12-5; with no DNA, the TCRdb D assignment of TRBD1 cannot be verified. Looked up from germline, CDR1 is LGHNT and CDR2 is FRNRAP. This CDR3 has 17 amino acids. The CDR3 sequence: CASGAARGQGAVTEAFF.

The J gene is TRBJ2-1, the V gene TRBV5-4; the D call from TCRdb, TRBD2, cannot be confirmed without DNA. The CDR3 has 16 amino acids. Germline values: CDR1 SGHNT, CDR2 YYREEE (reference sequence). The CDR3 region is CASNPGANLDYNEQFF. Based on the CDR3 plus reference TRBV5-4 and TRBJ2-1, the full variable domain is ETGVTQSPTHLIKTRGQQVTLRCSSQSGHNTVSWYQQALGQGPQFIFQYYREEENGRGNFPPRFSGLQFPNYSSELNVNALELDDSALYLCASNPGANLDYNEQFFGPGTRLTVL.

The chain is built from TRBV20-1 and TRBJ1-2; TCRdb proposes TRBD1, but this gene call is untestable without DNA. CDR1 is DFQATT and CDR2 is SNEGSKA in the germline V gene (reference sequence). The CDR3 runs to 14 residues. The chain's CDR3 is CSASGKSPNYGYTF.

J is TRBJ2-1 and V is TRBV12-3 or TRBV12-4; TCRdb returns TRBD1, unconfirmable since there is no DNA. The CDR3 has 14 amino acids. CDR3 amino acids: CASSSGQGNNEQFF.

The chain uses TRBV20-1 and TRBJ2-2; lacking DNA, the TRBD1 call made by TCRdb goes unchecked. The germline V gene encodes CDR1 DFQATT and CDR2 SNEGSKA (reference sequence). This CDR3 comprises 17 residues. The CDR3 sequence is CSASPSVPSRNTGELFF.

This rearrangement joins TRBV5-1 to TRBJ2-7; TCRdb lists TRBD1, though no DNA is available to test this call. Germline V gene lookup returns CDR1 SGHRS and CDR2 YFSETQ. The CDR3 length is 15 residues. The CDR3 region is CASSPRKGTSYEQYF. The entire variable domain, with the rest obtained from reference TRBV5-1 and TRBJ2-7, is as follows: KAGVTQTPRYLIKTRGQQVTLSCSPISGHRSVSWYQQTPGQGLQFLFEYFSETQRNKGNFPGRFSGRQFSNSRSEMNVSTLELGDSALYLCASSPRKGTSYEQYFGPGTRLTVT.